This T cell receptor (beta chain) appears in the sequencing data of a study of beta chain features in type 1 diabetes. Study at large: No patient-donor differences in age, gender, total cells or subset yield. Points from the study as a whole: Shorter TCRB CDR3s, moderately but significantly so, were found in Type 1 diabetes patients in all four CD4+ subsets.

With V trimmed by 4 bases and J by 8 bases, 11 bases remained unmatched. This CDR3 region has 15 residues. The V gene's germline CDR1 is SGHNT and CDR2 YYREEE (reference sequence). A note on this clone: Antigen unknown.

Isolated RNA was reverse transcribed in full, so expressed TCRB transcripts were sequenced. Repertoires were generated with immunoSEQ multiplex PCR, while TCRdb's copy carries only in-frame clones and drops some. In the table there are 310,000 or so clones, around 9% of which are singletons. The sample consisted of central memory CD4+ T cells from blood. This receptor was obtained from a man in his thirties or forties with type 1 diabetes. The chain carries TRBV5-4 and TRBJ2-1, with 8 bases aligning to TRBD2. Here the CDR3 reads CASSRWTSPSDEQFF. The CDR3 DNA sequence: TGTGCCAGCAGCCGATGGACTAGCCCCTCGGATGAGCAGTTCTTC.